This T cell receptor beta chain was identified during a study of technical replicates of blood from a few donors. Losses at the gene ends were 4 bases for V and 7 bases for J; bases not matched to a gene: 7. The germline gives CDR1 SGHDT, CDR2 YYEEEE. The CDR3 runs 15 residues. Using immunoSEQ multiplex PCR, the repertoire was profiled, and TCRdb retains in-frame clones only, with some absent. Among 75,000 to 100,000 clones listed, about 95% were seen once. The TCR sequence derives from a human donor in good health. The material sequenced was T cells isolated from PBMCs. This chain links TRBV5-6 with TRBJ2-1, with 11 bases lining up with TRBD1. This CDR3 is CASSNGQGASNEQFF. The CDR3 DNA sequence: TGTGCCAGCAGCAACGGACAGGGGGCGTCAAATGAGCAGTTCTTC.